The rows below give T cell receptor beta chains drawn from one sample of a study of blood T cell repertoires in COVID-19. Only in-frame clones appear in the TCRdb table, and some are missing; sequencing was by immunoSEQ multiplex PCR. The sample contains about 73,000 clones, roughly 79% of which appear only once. The sequencing sample was made of peripheral blood. Receptors were obtained from a woman aged 70-85 years with acute or convalescent COVID-19. The CDR3 runs from the conserved cysteine through the conserved F or W. The D gene is left open where the match is weak. Size is omitted from some rows. Given values are once, few, many or a class for expanded clones.

CDR3 DNA: TGTGCCAGTAGTATATGGGGGGAAGGCTACGAGCAGTACTTC; CDR3 protein: CASSIWGEGYEQYF; V gene: TRBV19; J gene: TRBJ2-7; D gene: NA; clone size: NA
CDR3 DNA: TGTGCCAGCAGCCAGGATCCGGGCGACTACGAGCAGTTCTTC; CDR3 protein: CASSQDPGDYEQFF; V gene: TRBV14; J gene: TRBJ2-1; D gene: NA; clone size: few
CDR3 DNA: TGCGCCAGCGCGGAGGGAGGAAAAAAAAACATTCAGTACTTC; CDR3 protein: CASAEGGKKNIQYF; V gene: TRBV23-1; J gene: TRBJ2-4; D gene: NA; clone size: NA
CDR3 DNA: TGTGCCAGCAGCAAGATGACAGGGGGCGGTCAGCCCCAGCATTTT; CDR3 protein: CASSKMTGGGQPQHF; V gene: TRBV2; J gene: TRBJ1-5; D gene: TRBD1; clone size: once
CDR3 DNA: TGTGCCAGCAGCGTGAACACTGAAGCTTTCTTT; CDR3 protein: CASSVNTEAFF; V gene: TRBV6-6; J gene: TRBJ1-1; D gene: NA; clone size: NA
CDR3 DNA: TGCGCCAGCACCGGACAGGGGGGTTGGAATTATGGCTACACCTTC; CDR3 protein: CASTGQGGWNYGYTF; V gene: TRBV10-2; J gene: TRBJ1-2; D gene: TRBD1; clone size: NA
CDR3 DNA: TGTGCCAGCGGAGGACTAGCGGGAGCCCTCTCAAATACGCAGTATTTT; CDR3 protein: CASGGLAGALSNTQYF; V gene: TRBV3-1/TRBV3-2; J gene: TRBJ2-3; D gene: TRBD2; clone size: NA
CDR3 DNA: TGTGCCAGCAGCTCGGGGTTCCACAATGAGCAGTTCTTC; CDR3 protein: CASSSGFHNEQFF; V gene: TRBV7-3; J gene: TRBJ2-1; D gene: NA; clone size: NA
CDR3 DNA: TGTGCCAGTAGAGCGGGGGTCTTATCCTACGAGCAGTACTTC; CDR3 protein: CASRAGVLSYEQYF; V gene: TRBV19; J gene: TRBJ2-7; D gene: TRBD2; clone size: NA
CDR3 DNA: TGTGCCAGCAGATGGGACAGTCGTTCTGAAGCTTTCTTT; CDR3 protein: CASRWDSRSEAFF; V gene: TRBV6-5; J gene: TRBJ1-1; D gene: TRBD1; clone size: NA
CDR3 DNA: TGCGCCAGCAGCTTGGGGCACAGGAACTTAGGTGAAAAACTGTTTTTT; CDR3 protein: CASSLGHRNLGEKLFF; V gene: TRBV5-1; J gene: TRBJ1-4; D gene: NA; clone size: NA
CDR3 DNA: TGTGCCAGCAGTGAGGTACAGGGTGAGACCCAGTACTTC; CDR3 protein: CASSEVQGETQYF; V gene: TRBV6-1; J gene: TRBJ2-5; D gene: NA; clone size: NA
CDR3 DNA: TGTGCCAGCTCACCATCCGGGACTAGCGGAGAGCAGTACTTC; CDR3 protein: CASSPSGTSGEQYF; V gene: TRBV18; J gene: TRBJ2-7; D gene: TRBD2; clone size: NA
CDR3 DNA: TGCGCCAGCTCCCCCTTTGGGGGGAGCACAGATACGCAGTATTTT; CDR3 protein: CASSPFGGSTDTQYF; V gene: TRBV5-1; J gene: TRBJ2-3; D gene: NA; clone size: few
CDR3 DNA: TGTGCCAGCAGCCAAGTGGGCAGGGGAAATGACTATGGCTACACCTTC; CDR3 protein: CASSQVGRGNDYGYTF; V gene: TRBV14; J gene: TRBJ1-2; D gene: NA; clone size: NA
CDR3 DNA: TGTGCCAGTAGTATTCCCTCAAACCGGGACAGAGATCAGCCCCAGCATTTT; CDR3 protein: CASSIPSNRDRDQPQHF; V gene: TRBV19; J gene: TRBJ1-5; D gene: TRBD1; clone size: NA
CDR3 DNA: TGTGCCAGCAGTTCTCCGGACAGCATTGTGACAATCTCTGGAAACACCATATATTTT; CDR3 protein: CASSSPDSIVTISGNTIYF; V gene: TRBV28; J gene: TRBJ1-3; D gene: NA; clone size: NA
CDR3 DNA: TGTGCCAGCAGTTCCCCGACGGGAATGAACACTGAAGCTTTCTTT; CDR3 protein: CASSSPTGMNTEAFF; V gene: TRBV6-5; J gene: TRBJ1-1; D gene: NA; clone size: NA
CDR3 DNA: TGTGCCAGCAGCGATACAGGGTCTAATGAAAAACTGTTTTTT; CDR3 protein: CASSDTGSNEKLFF; V gene: TRBV7-8; J gene: TRBJ1-4; D gene: NA; clone size: NA
CDR3 DNA: TGTGCCAGTCTCCGGAGTCCCCTCTACGAGCAGTACTTC; CDR3 protein: CASLRSPLYEQYF; V gene: TRBV28; J gene: TRBJ2-7; D gene: NA; clone size: once
CDR3 DNA: TGTGCCAGTAGTATCGAGGTCTCTGGGGCCAACGTCCTGACTTTC; CDR3 protein: CASSIEVSGANVLTF; V gene: TRBV19; J gene: TRBJ2-6; D gene: NA; clone size: NA
CDR3 DNA: TGTGCCACTCAGGGACTACTCAAAGAGACCCAGTACTTC; CDR3 protein: CATQGLLKETQYF; V gene: TRBV2; J gene: TRBJ2-5; D gene: TRBD2; clone size: NA
CDR3 DNA: TGTGCCAGCAGGGGGGACAGGGCCAATCAGCCCCAGCATTTT; CDR3 protein: CASRGDRANQPQHF; V gene: TRBV2; J gene: TRBJ1-5; D gene: TRBD1; clone size: NA
CDR3 DNA: TGTGCCAGCAGCCTCAGGGGGCGTGGGGCCAACGTCCTGACTTTC; CDR3 protein: CASSLRGRGANVLTF; V gene: TRBV2; J gene: TRBJ2-6; D gene: TRBD1; clone size: NA
CDR3 DNA: TGTGCCAGCAGCCAAGTCACAGGGGGCGCGGGCTACACCTTC; CDR3 protein: CASSQVTGGAGYTF; V gene: TRBV14; J gene: TRBJ1-2; D gene: TRBD1; clone size: once
CDR3 DNA: TGCGCCAGCAGCCAACAAAAGACAGCTAACTATGGCTACACCTTC; CDR3 protein: CASSQQKTANYGYTF; V gene: TRBV4-1; J gene: TRBJ1-2; D gene: NA; clone size: few
CDR3 DNA: TGTGCCAGCAGCGTAGGTAGCAGCACAGATACGCAGTATTTT; CDR3 protein: CASSVGSSTDTQYF; V gene: TRBV9; J gene: TRBJ2-3; D gene: NA; clone size: NA
CDR3 DNA: TGTGCCAGCTCCCCTGGACAGGCTACTAACACCGGGGAGCTGTTTTTT; CDR3 protein: CASSPGQATNTGELFF; V gene: TRBV2; J gene: TRBJ2-2; D gene: TRBD1; clone size: NA
CDR3 DNA: TGTGCCAGCAGCGAAGGGGTCCGGGACAGGGTCTATTGTCAGCCCCAGCATTTT; CDR3 protein: CASSEGVRDRVYCQPQHF; V gene: TRBV21-1; J gene: TRBJ1-5; D gene: NA; clone size: NA
CDR3 DNA: TGCGCCAGCAGCACCGGGGAGACGGGGGAGGTTACTGAAGCTTTCTTT; CDR3 protein: CASSTGETGEVTEAFF; V gene: TRBV5-1; J gene: TRBJ1-1; D gene: NA; clone size: NA
CDR3 DNA: TGTGCCAGCAGCCCCCGGCGACGGGGGGATGAGCAGTTCTTC; CDR3 protein: CASSPRRRGDEQFF; V gene: TRBV7-2; J gene: TRBJ2-1; D gene: TRBD2; clone size: NA
CDR3 DNA: TGTGCCAGCAGCTTAGTGGCTTCGATGCAGTATTTT; CDR3 protein: CASSLVASMQYF; V gene: TRBV7-9; J gene: TRBJ2-3; D gene: NA; clone size: NA
CDR3 DNA: TGTGCCAGCAGCGCATTACAGGGGCCAGATACGCAGTATTTT; CDR3 protein: CASSALQGPDTQYF; V gene: TRBV9; J gene: TRBJ2-3; D gene: TRBD1; clone size: NA
CDR3 DNA: TGTGCCAGCAGCCCACTAGGTGTCAGCTCCTACGAGCAGTACTTC; CDR3 protein: CASSPLGVSSYEQYF; V gene: TRBV7-9; J gene: TRBJ2-7; D gene: NA; clone size: few
CDR3 DNA: TGTGCCAGCAGTTTAGGCCGCGGGGGCGGGGGCTACACCTTC; CDR3 protein: CASSLGRGGGGYTF; V gene: TRBV28; J gene: TRBJ1-2; D gene: NA; clone size: few
CDR3 DNA: TGTGCCAGCAGCCGTAGCCTTTACTCTGGAAACACCATATATTTT; CDR3 protein: CASSRSLYSGNTIYF; V gene: TRBV27; J gene: TRBJ1-3; D gene: NA; clone size: NA
CDR3 DNA: TGTGCCAGCAGTGGCGGGGTGGTAGCGGGAGGTTCCTACGAGCAGTACTTC; CDR3 protein: CASSGGVVAGGSYEQYF; V gene: TRBV6-1; J gene: TRBJ2-7; D gene: TRBD2; clone size: NA
CDR3 DNA: TGTGCCAGCAGCTCGACCGGGTCTAATTCACCCCTCCACTTT; CDR3 protein: CASSSTGSNSPLHF; V gene: TRBV7-9; J gene: TRBJ1-6; D gene: NA; clone size: few
CDR3 DNA: TGCGCCAGCAGTGAGGGGGCGGGAGCGGGCCAAGAGACCCAGTACTTC; CDR3 protein: CASSEGAGAGQETQYF; V gene: TRBV10-1; J gene: TRBJ2-5; D gene: TRBD2; clone size: NA
CDR3 DNA: TGTGCCAGCAGACGACAGGGGGCAGCTTTCTTT; CDR3 protein: CASRRQGAAFF; V gene: TRBV6-5; J gene: TRBJ1-1; D gene: TRBD1; clone size: NA
CDR3 DNA: TGTGCCAGCAGCTTAACAACATCGTCAGGGTATGGCTACACCTTC; CDR3 protein: CASSLTTSSGYGYTF; V gene: TRBV7-3; J gene: TRBJ1-2; D gene: NA; clone size: NA
CDR3 DNA: TGTGCCAGCAGTTTAATTGCGGCAGGGGGAAACTATGGCTACACCTTC; CDR3 protein: CASSLIAAGGNYGYTF; V gene: TRBV27; J gene: TRBJ1-2; D gene: TRBD1; clone size: NA
CDR3 DNA: TGTGCCTGGAAGCCGACTAGCGTTCCCGGGGAGCTGTTTTTT; CDR3 protein: CAWKPTSVPGELFF; V gene: TRBV30; J gene: TRBJ2-2; D gene: TRBD2; clone size: NA
CDR3 DNA: TGTGCCAGCAGTCCGAGAGGGATCGAGACCCAGTACTTC; CDR3 protein: CASSPRGIETQYF; V gene: TRBV28; J gene: TRBJ2-5; D gene: NA; clone size: NA
CDR3 DNA: TGTGCCAGCAGGGGACAGGGACCCTACGAGCAGTACTTC; CDR3 protein: CASRGQGPYEQYF; V gene: TRBV6-5; J gene: TRBJ2-7; D gene: TRBD1; clone size: NA
CDR3 DNA: TGTGCCAGTAGTATAGATCTTGGCAGAAACATTCAGTACTTC; CDR3 protein: CASSIDLGRNIQYF; V gene: TRBV19; J gene: TRBJ2-4; D gene: NA; clone size: NA
CDR3 DNA: TGTGCCTGCCACAGGGGGACGGGAAACACCATATATTTT; CDR3 protein: CACHRGTGNTIYF; V gene: TRBV30; J gene: TRBJ1-3; D gene: TRBD1; clone size: NA
CDR3 DNA: TGTGCCAGCAGCCATTTCGGCCCGGGGACAATCCGTCGTCAGCCCCAGCATTTT; CDR3 protein: CASSHFGPGTIRRQPQHF; V gene: TRBV7-8; J gene: TRBJ1-5; D gene: NA; clone size: NA
CDR3 DNA: TGTGCCAGCAGCACCTCACAGGGGCGGGATGAGCAGTTCTTC; CDR3 protein: CASSTSQGRDEQFF; V gene: TRBV4-2; J gene: TRBJ2-1; D gene: TRBD1; clone size: NA
CDR3 DNA: TGTGCCAGCAGCTTTAAACCGGGACAGAGGGAGACCCAGTACTTC; CDR3 protein: CASSFKPGQRETQYF; V gene: TRBV28; J gene: TRBJ2-5; D gene: TRBD1; clone size: few
CDR3 DNA: TGTGCCATCAGTGAGGAAAAGGGGAGGATTGGGGCCAACGTCCTGACTTTC; CDR3 protein: CAISEEKGRIGANVLTF; V gene: TRBV10-3; J gene: TRBJ2-6; D gene: NA; clone size: few
CDR3 DNA: TGTGCCACCAGCAGGATAGGGGGACAGGGGCGAAGGGGCGAGCAGTACTTC; CDR3 protein: CATSRIGGQGRRGEQYF; V gene: TRBV15; J gene: TRBJ2-7; D gene: TRBD1; clone size: NA
CDR3 DNA: TGCAGTGCTAGTTGGGAGGTCGGGGCCATGTCCTATGGCTACACCTTC; CDR3 protein: CSASWEVGAMSYGYTF; V gene: TRBV20-1; J gene: TRBJ1-2; D gene: NA; clone size: NA